This T cell receptor (beta chain) stems from a study of long-term antiretroviral therapy in people with HIV. Study-level findings and limits: Specimen acquisition occurred between 2004 and 2017, potentially under older ART regimens.

Concerning this clone itself: The antigen is undetermined.

The CDR3 runs 14 residues. Germline V gene data show CDR1 as MDHEN and CDR2 as SYDVKM. Trimming pared 4 bases from V and 2 bases from J, leaving 11 bases between. Version v3.0 of the immunoSEQ assay was performed at survey level. Using immunoSEQ multiplex PCR, the repertoire was profiled, and TCRdb retains in-frame clones only, with some absent. This table has about 24,000 clones, over 80% appearing once. Sequenced here: unsorted PBMCs, sampled approximately 4.3 years after starting antiretroviral therapy. This chain links TRBV28 with TRBJ1-2; a possible D gene is TRBD1 (6 bases). The sequence was obtained from a man aged 25 to 40 with HIV. As DNA, the CDR3 is TGTGCCAGCAGTTGGAACAGGGTGAACTATGGCTACACCTTC. As protein: CASSWNRVNYGYTF.